This T cell receptor beta chain was obtained from a study of blood T cells in healthy people across ages. This clonotype occurred a few times. A second 7 to 11 cycle PCR used barcoded and J-beta primers. TCRdb re-called the 5' RACE reads with MiXCR, one entry per CDR3 protein. The sample carries some 1.4 million distinct CDR3 sequences, approximately 42% recorded once. The origin of this receptor is a young woman in good health. Material: blood.

CDR3 residues: CASSPQPGGNIQYF. The DNA of the CDR3 is TGTGCCAGCAGCCCCCAACCAGGGGGGAACATTCAGTACTTC. The chain couples TRBV7-9 to TRBJ2-4; tentatively, D is TRBD1 (7 bases). The CDR3 contains 14 residues. Trimming removed 5 bases from V and 7 bases from J, with 15 bases in between. CDR1 SEHNR and CDR2 FQNEAQ come from the germline V gene (reference sequence).